These 8 T cell receptor beta chains were sequenced from one sample in a study of T cells in women clearing cervical HPV infection. Generated by immunoSEQ multiplex PCR, the TCRdb table keeps only in-frame clones and is missing some. Its table lists 40,000 to 55,000 clones. Specimen: blood buffy coat. The receptors originated from a woman aged 18 to 69 with a cervical HPV16 infection that either progressed to CIN3+ or cleared (not recorded which).

In regard to this clone: The sequence runs out 3 residues before the end of the CDR3; the remainder is reconstructed from the germline J gene. This chain joins TRBV10-3 and TRBJ2-1; 9 bases are shared with TRBD1. The V and J ends lost 4 bases and 5 bases, in that order; junction bases with no gene match: 3. There are 14 residues in the CDR3. Germline V gives CDR1 ENHRY, CDR2 SYGVKD. This CDR3 reads CAISGGQGDNEQFF. The sequenced CDR3 bases are TGTGCCATCAGTGGGGGACAGGGAGACAATGAG.

In regard to this clone: Read data end 3 residues before the CDR3 end; the end is taken from the germline J gene. The chain joins TRBV27 to TRBJ2-7; TRBD2 aligns across 15 bases. V shed 6 bases, J shed 3 bases, and the junction held 9 bases outside the gene matches. Germline-derived CDR1 and CDR2 are MNHEY and SMNVEV (reference sequence). The CDR3 length is 17 residues. CDR3 amino acids: CASRRPGLAGGLYEQYF. CDR3 DNA (partial): TGTGCCAGCAGGAGGCCGGGACTAGCGGGGGGCCTCTACGAG.

On this clone: The read terminates 3 residues ahead of where the CDR3 ends, so the germline J gene completes it. The chain recombines TRBV10-3 with TRBJ2-7; D uncertain. Trimming left V 5 bases short and J 3 bases short, with 11 bases between. This CDR3 contains 13 residues. Germline V gene lookup returns CDR1 ENHRY and CDR2 SYGVKD. Partial CDR3 DNA: TGTGCCATCAGTCCTACCCCCAACTACGAG. As protein: CAISPTPNYE. The CDR3 in its entirety is CAISPTPNYEQYF.

Concerning this clone: The read ends 3 residues before the CDR3 terminus; that terminus is restored from the germline J gene. This chain uses TRBV19 with TRBJ2-2, with no clear D. The germline CDR1 and CDR2 sequences are LNHDA and SQIVND (reference sequence). V was trimmed by 6 bases and J by 6 bases, leaving 17 bases between them. The CDR3 runs 15 residues. CDR3 residues: CASSSVAVVAGELFF. The sequenced CDR3 bases are TGTGCCAGTAGCTCGGTTGCCGTAGTTGCCGGGGAG.

Worth noting for this clone: The missing CDR3 end, 3 residues past where the read stops, is filled in from the germline J gene. The chain is built from TRBV7-6 and TRBJ2-2; possibly TRBD1 for D (5 bases). The CDR3 length is 17 residues. Germline CDR1 and CDR2: SGHVS and FNYEAQ. V shed 5 bases and J shed 2 bases, with 18 bases lying between them. The CDR3 bases that were read are TGTGCCAGCAGCCGCCCTGTAGGGGCCACAAACACCGGGGAG. Translation gives CASSRPVGATNTGE. The CDR3 in full is CASSRPVGATNTGELFF.

In the case of this clone: The DNA ends 3 residues before the CDR3 does, and the rest of the CDR3 is filled in from the germline J gene. This chain uses TRBV19 with TRBJ2-2; TRBD1 agrees at 9 bases. The CDR3 totals 16 residues. Germline CDR1 LNHDA, CDR2 SQIVND (reference sequence). The sequenced part of the CDR3 DNA is TGTGCCAGTAGTCAGACAGGGGGGGCTGGGGCCAACGTG. This sequence encodes CASSQTGGAGANV. The full CDR3 reads CASSQTGGAGANVLFF.

Turning to this clone: The CDR3 end falls 3 residues outside the read, so it is completed with the germline J gene. The chain carries TRBV10-1 and TRBJ1-6; tentative D call: TRBD1 (5 bases). Germline loops: CDR1 WNHNN, CDR2 SYGVQD (reference sequence). The V and J ends lost 3 bases and 6 bases respectively, with 9 bases between them. The CDR3 spans 14 residues. The CDR3: CASSEGRGNSPLHF. The covered CDR3 bases are TGCGCCAGCAGTGAAGGAAGGGGTAATTCACCC.

Of note for this clone: The CDR3 end falls 3 residues outside the read, so it is completed with the germline J gene. The chain has TRBV29-1 and TRBJ2-1, with D maybe TRBD2 (6 bases). Germline assignment: CDR1 SQVTM and CDR2 ANQGSEA. The CDR3 is 13 residues long. Between the trimmed V and J ends, which lost 3 bases and 7 bases, there was a span of 13 bases. The CDR3 loop reads CSVDDGAGNEQFF. The CDR3 bases that were read are TGCAGCGTTGATGATGGGGCGGGGAATGAG.